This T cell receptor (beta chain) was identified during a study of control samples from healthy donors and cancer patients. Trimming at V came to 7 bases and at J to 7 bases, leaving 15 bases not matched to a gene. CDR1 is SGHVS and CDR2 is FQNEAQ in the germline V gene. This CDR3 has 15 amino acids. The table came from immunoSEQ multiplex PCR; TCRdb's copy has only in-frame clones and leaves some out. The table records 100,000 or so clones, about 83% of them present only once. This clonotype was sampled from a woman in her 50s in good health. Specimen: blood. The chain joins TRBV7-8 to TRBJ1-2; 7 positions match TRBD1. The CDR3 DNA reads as TGTGCCAGCACGAGAGGGGGCGTAAAAAGTTCTGGCTACACCTTC. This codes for CASTRGGVKSSGYTF.